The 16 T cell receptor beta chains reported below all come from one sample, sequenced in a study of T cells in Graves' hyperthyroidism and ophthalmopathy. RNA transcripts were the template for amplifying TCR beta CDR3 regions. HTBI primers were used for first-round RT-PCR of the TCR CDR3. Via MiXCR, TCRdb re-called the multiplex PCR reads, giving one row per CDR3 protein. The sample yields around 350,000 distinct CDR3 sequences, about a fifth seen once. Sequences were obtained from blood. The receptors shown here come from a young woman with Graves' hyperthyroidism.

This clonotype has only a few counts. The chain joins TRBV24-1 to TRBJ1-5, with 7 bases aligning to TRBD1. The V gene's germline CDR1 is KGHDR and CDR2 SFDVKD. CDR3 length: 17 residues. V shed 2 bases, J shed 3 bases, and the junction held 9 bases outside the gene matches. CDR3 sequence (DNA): TGTGCCACCAGTGATTCGTCCGGGACAGAGTTCAATCAGCCCCAGCATTTT. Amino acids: CATSDSSGTEFNQPQHF.

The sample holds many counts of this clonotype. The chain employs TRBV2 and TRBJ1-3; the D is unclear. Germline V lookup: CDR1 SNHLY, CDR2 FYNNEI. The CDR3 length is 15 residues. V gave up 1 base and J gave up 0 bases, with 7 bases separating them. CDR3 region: CASSEGVRSGNTIYF. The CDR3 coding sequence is TGTGCCAGCAGTGAAGGAGTTCGCTCTGGAAACACCATATATTTT.

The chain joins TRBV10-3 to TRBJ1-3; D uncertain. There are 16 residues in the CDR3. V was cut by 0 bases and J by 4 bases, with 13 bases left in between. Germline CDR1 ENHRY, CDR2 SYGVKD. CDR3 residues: CAISESPRNVGNTIYF. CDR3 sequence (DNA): TGTGCCATCAGTGAGTCCCCCAGGAACGTCGGAAACACCATATATTTT.

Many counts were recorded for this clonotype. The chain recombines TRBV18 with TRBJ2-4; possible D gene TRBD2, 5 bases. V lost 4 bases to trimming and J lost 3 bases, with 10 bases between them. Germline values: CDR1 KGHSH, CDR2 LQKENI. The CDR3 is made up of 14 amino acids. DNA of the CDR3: TGTGCCAGCTCACGCGGGTCCAACAAAAACATTCAGTACTTC. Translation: CASSRGSNKNIQYF.

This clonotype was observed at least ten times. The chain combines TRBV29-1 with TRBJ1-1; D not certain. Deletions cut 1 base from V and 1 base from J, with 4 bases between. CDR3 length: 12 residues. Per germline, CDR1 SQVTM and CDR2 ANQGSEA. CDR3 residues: CSVEGQNTEAFF. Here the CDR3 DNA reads TGCAGCGTTGAAGGACAGAACACTGAAGCTTTCTTT.

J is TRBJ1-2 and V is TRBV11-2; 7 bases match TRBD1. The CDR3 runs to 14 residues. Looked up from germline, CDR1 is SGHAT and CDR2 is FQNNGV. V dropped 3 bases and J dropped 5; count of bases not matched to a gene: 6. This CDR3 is CASSLRGQQYGYTF. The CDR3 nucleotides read TGTGCCAGCAGCTTGAGGGGGCAACAATATGGCTACACCTTC.

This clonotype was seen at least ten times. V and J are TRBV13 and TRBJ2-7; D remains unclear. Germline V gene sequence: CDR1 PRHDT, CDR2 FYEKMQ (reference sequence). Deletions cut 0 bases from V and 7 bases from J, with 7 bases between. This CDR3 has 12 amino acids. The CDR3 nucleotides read TGTGCCAGCAGCTTAGGCGAGAGGGAGCAGTACTTC. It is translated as CASSLGEREQYF. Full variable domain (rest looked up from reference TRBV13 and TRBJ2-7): AAGVIQSPRHLIKEKRETATLKCYPIPRHDTVYWYQQGPGQDPQFLISFYEKMQSDKGSIPDRFSAQQFSDYHSELNMSSLELGDSALYFCASSLGEREQYFGPGTRLTVT.

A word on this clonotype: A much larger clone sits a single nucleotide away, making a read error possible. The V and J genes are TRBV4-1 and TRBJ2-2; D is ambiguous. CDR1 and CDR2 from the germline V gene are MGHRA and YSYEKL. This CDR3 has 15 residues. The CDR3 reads CASSPNDLRTVELFF. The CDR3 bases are TGCGCCAGCAGCCCGAACGATCTTCGTACCGTGGAGCTGTTTTTT.

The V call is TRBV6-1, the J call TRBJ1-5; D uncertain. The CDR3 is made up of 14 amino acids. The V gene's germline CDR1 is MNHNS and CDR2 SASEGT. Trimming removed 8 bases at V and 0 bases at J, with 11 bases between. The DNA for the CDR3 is TGTGCCAGCGGGCGGCCGTATAGCAATCAGCCCCAGCATTTT. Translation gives CASGRPYSNQPQHF.

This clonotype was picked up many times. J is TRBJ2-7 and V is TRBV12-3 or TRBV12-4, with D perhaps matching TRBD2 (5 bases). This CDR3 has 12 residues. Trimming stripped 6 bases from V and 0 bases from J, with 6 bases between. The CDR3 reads CASRDFSYEQYF. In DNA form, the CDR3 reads TGTGCCAGCAGGGACTTCTCCTACGAGCAGTACTTC.

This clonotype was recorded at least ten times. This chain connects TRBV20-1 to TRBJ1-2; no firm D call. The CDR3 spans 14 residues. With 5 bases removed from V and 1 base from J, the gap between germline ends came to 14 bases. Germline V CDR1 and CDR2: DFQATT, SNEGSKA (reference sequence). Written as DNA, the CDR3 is TGCAGTGCTCCCCCATATAGTAGTAACTATGGCTACACCTTC. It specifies CSAPPYSSNYGYTF.

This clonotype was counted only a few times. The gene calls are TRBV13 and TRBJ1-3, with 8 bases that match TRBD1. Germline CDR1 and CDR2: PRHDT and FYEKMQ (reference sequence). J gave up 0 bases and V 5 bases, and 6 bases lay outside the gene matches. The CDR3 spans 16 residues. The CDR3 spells CASSTQGARSGNTIYF. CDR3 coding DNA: TGTGCCAGCAGCACCCAGGGGGCGCGCTCTGGAAACACCATATATTTT.

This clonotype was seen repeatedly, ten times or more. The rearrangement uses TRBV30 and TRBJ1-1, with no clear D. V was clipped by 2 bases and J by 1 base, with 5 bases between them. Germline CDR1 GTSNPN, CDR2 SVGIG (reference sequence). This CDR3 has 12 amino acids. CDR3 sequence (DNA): TGTGCCTGGAGTCGGAGGAACACTGAAGCTTTCTTT. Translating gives CAWSRRNTEAFF.

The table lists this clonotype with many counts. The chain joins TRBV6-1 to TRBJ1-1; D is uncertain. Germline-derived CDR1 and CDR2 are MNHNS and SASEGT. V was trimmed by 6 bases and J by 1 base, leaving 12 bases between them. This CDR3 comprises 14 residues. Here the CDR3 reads CASRPLWGNTEAFF. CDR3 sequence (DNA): TGTGCCAGCAGACCGCTGTGGGGGAACACTGAAGCTTTCTTT.

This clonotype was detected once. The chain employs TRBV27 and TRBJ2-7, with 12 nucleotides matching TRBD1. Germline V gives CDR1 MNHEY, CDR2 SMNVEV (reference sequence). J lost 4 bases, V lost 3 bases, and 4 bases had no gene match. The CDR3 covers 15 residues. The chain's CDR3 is CASSFGDRGLYEQYF. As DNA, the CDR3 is TGTGCCAGCAGTTTCGGGGACAGGGGGCTGTACGAGCAGTACTTC.

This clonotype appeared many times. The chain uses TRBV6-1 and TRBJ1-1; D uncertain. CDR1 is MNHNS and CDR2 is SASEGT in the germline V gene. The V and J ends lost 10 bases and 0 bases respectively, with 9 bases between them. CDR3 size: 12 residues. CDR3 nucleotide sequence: TGTGCCACCAGAGAGCTGAACACTGAAGCTTTCTTT. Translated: CATRELNTEAFF.